This T cell receptor (beta chain) originates from a study of blood T cell repertoires in COVID-19. Overall study context: The samples span acute and convalescent COVID-19 from the United States, Italy and Spain.

Ages ranged from about 18 to 100 years, with residence in 24 US areas. Resolution of symptoms, clearance, or two negative PCRs was present in recovered Cohort 3 donors. Authors' data handling: Amplification with reference gene primers provided the estimates of nucleated cell counts. Assay: immunoSEQ multiplex PCR; the TCRdb copy retains only in-frame clones and omits some. V and J calls and clone size are copied from that table; D and trimming were computed from the DNA. The sample lists about 350,000 clones; roughly 86% were seen once. This receptor was taken from a woman in her 30s who had recovered from COVID-19. What was sequenced was PBMCs or T cells enriched from blood (not recorded which).

In DNA, the CDR3 is TGTGCCAGCAGTTACTCGACAGGAAGCTCCTACGAGCAGTACTTC. Its translation: CASSYSTGSSYEQYF. This chain connects TRBV6-5 to TRBJ2-7; maybe TRBD1 (6 bases). The CDR3 totals 15 residues. Germline CDR1 reads MNHEY; CDR2 reads SVGAGI. The V end was cut by 0 bases, the J end by 0 bases, with 9 bases between.